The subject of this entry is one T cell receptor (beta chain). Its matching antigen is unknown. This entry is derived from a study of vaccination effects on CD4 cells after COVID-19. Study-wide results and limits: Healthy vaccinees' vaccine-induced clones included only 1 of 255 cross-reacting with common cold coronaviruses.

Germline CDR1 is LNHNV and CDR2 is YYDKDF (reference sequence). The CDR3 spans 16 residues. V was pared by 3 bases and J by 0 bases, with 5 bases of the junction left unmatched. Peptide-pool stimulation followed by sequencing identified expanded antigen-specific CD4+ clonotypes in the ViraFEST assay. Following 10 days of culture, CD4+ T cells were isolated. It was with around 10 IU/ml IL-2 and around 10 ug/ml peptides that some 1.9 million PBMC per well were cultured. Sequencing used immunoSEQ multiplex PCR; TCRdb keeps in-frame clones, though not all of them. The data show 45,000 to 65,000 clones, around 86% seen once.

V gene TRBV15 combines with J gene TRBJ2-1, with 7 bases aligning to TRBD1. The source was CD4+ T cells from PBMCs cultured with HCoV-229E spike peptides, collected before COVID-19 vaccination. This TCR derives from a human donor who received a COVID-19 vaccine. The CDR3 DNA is TGTGCCACCAGCAGCCCGACAGGGCGCTCCTACAATGAGCAGTTCTTC. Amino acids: CATSSPTGRSYNEQFF.